This TCR beta chain emerged from a study of radiotherapy plus CTLA-4 blockade in lung cancer. In the study overall: Among patients, about 17% showed objective responses, and approximately 31% had disease control. Study results and limitations: After radiotherapy and ipilimumab, tumor-derived clones expanded in peripheral blood.

The data were produced by immunoSEQ multiplex PCR, yet TCRdb's version contains in-frame clones alone and is incomplete. The profile shows roughly 59,000 clones, around 68% of them singletons. On this clone: What it recognizes is unknown.

This clonotype was obtained from a human donor with non-small cell lung cancer whose response to radiotherapy plus ipilimumab could not be evaluated. Sequenced material: peripheral blood, taken from a patient treated with radiotherapy plus ipilimumab.

CDR3 coding DNA: TGTGCCAGCAGCGTACCGGCTAGCGGGAGTTTAGACAATGAGCAGTTCTTC. Its protein product is CASSVPASGSLDNEQFF. The genes are TRBV9 and TRBJ2-1, with 10 bases identical to TRBD2. Per germline, CDR1 SGDLS and CDR2 YYNGEE. This CDR3 region has 17 residues. V was clipped by 1 base and J by 5 bases; unmatched bases: 9.